Following are 7 T cell receptor beta chains from one sample sequenced in a study of neoadjuvant nivolumab and ipilimumab in lung cancer. This table comes from immunoSEQ multiplex PCR, and its TCRdb copy is limited to in-frame clones, with some not included. The data contain 24,000 or so clones, 80% of them singletons. Here the sequenced sample was peripheral blood, taken before neoadjuvant nivolumab, alone or with ipilimumab. The source of these receptors is an adult with non-small cell lung cancer.

The chain recombines TRBV27 with TRBJ2-5; 10 bases are a match to TRBD2. This CDR3 is built from 15 residues. Germline CDR1 reads MNHEY; CDR2 reads SMNVEV (reference sequence). The V and J ends lost 3 bases and 5 bases, in that order; junction bases with no gene match: 6. The CDR3 region has the DNA TGTGCCAGCAGTTTCAGCGGGGGGGCGGATGAGACCCAGTACTTC. Encoded protein: CASSFSGGADETQYF.

The V and J genes are TRBV6-1 and TRBJ2-2; D might be TRBD1 (6 bases). The germline gives CDR1 MNHNS, CDR2 SASEGT. V was shortened by 4 bases and J by 6 bases, with 15 bases between the two germline ends. This CDR3 has 15 residues. This CDR3 reads CASSVVQGSAGELFF. The CDR3 DNA reads as TGTGCCAGCAGTGTCGTACAGGGTTCTGCCGGGGAGCTGTTTTTT.

This clone was detected only once. The chain is built from TRBV5-1 and TRBJ2-7; D uncertain. CDR3 length: 14 residues. Germline V gene sequence: CDR1 SGHRS, CDR2 YFSETQ. V dropped 0 bases and J dropped 0 bases, with 7 bases sitting between them. DNA for the CDR3: TGCGCCAGCAGCTTGGTAGGAATCTCCTACGAGCAGTACTTC. Its protein is CASSLVGISYEQYF.

This clone came up a few times. This rearrangement joins TRBV29-1 to TRBJ1-1, with D unresolved. Germline V lookup: CDR1 SQVTM, CDR2 ANQGSEA. The CDR3 has 13 residues. V gave up 4 bases and J gave up 1 base, with 10 bases separating them. CDR3 nucleotides: TGCAGCGTTGCCCCAGGAACGAACACTGAAGCTTTCTTT. It encodes CSVAPGTNTEAFF.

The chain links TRBV10-3 to TRBJ2-3; D assignment may be TRBD1 or TRBD2 (5 bases each). The CDR3 runs to 16 residues. Trimming shortened V by 6 bases and J by 2 bases, and 18 bases separated the two germline ends. Germline V gene lookup returns CDR1 ENHRY and CDR2 SYGVKD. The CDR3 sequence: CAISAKTGANTDTQYF. CDR3 coding DNA: TGTGCCATCAGCGCAAAAACCGGGGCCAACACAGATACGCAGTATTTT.

This clone was detected only a few times. This chain connects TRBV5-1 to TRBJ1-2; D is perhaps TRBD1 (5 bases). The CDR3 totals 13 residues. CDR1 is SGHRS, CDR2 YFSETQ, per germline. The V and J ends lost 0 bases and 4 bases respectively, with 7 bases between them. The CDR3 coding sequence is TGCGCCAGCAGCTTGGGACAGCTCTATGGCTACACCTTC. Protein: CASSLGQLYGYTF.

The chain couples TRBV5-4 to TRBJ2-7, with D tentatively TRBD1 or TRBD2 (5 bases each). The V end was cut by 2 bases, the J end by 8 bases, with 11 bases between. Germline V lookup: CDR1 SGHNT, CDR2 YYREEE (reference sequence). The CDR3 totals 12 residues. The CDR3 DNA reads TGTGCCAGCAGCTTTCGTACGGGACAGCAGTACTTC. It is translated as CASSFRTGQQYF.